The TCR beta chain under discussion was sequenced for a study of T cell changes during pregnancy in multiple sclerosis. The CDR3 has 14 residues. CDR1 and CDR2 from the germline V gene are MGHRA and YSYEKL. J gave up 13 bases and V 5 bases, and 8 bases lay outside the gene matches. TCRdb's table, derived via immunoSEQ multiplex PCR, lists solely in-frame clones and lacks some. The data hold 90,000 to 120,000 clones, with under 95% observed a single time. This TCR came from a female donor in good health, enrolled as a control in a pregnancy study. The specimen comprised peripheral blood, sampled in the third trimester of pregnancy. The chain carries TRBV4-1 and TRBJ1-4; 12 bases agree with TRBD1. CDR3 sequence (DNA): TGCGCCAGCAGCGAGCCGGGACAGGGGGCTGGACTGTTTTTT. Its protein is CASSEPGQGAGLFF.